This T cell receptor beta chain was identified in a study of shared clonotypes between healthy human individuals. Study outcomes and limitations: Among donors, sharing of clonotypes was expected to be affected by sequencing depth.

Negatively enriched CD4+ T cells were divided by CD45RA into naive and memory. As concerns this clone: Its antigen is currently unknown.

TCRdb's copy holds only in-frame clones and misses some; the assay was immunoSEQ multiplex PCR. The data hold 1 million to 1.3 million clones, with around 78% observed a single time. The CDR3 extends over 14 amino acids. J gave up 4 bases and V 8 bases, and 6 bases lay outside the gene matches. The germline gives CDR1 MNHNY, CDR2 SVGAGI (reference sequence). This sequence originates from a man aged 18 to 30 in good health. Some clones in this sample may be carry-over from other donors' samples. Sequenced material: memory CD4+ T cells from PBMCs. Subset denoted: CD45RA-negative fraction. The chain carries TRBV6-6 and TRBJ1-4; TRBD1 aligns across 8 bases. The DNA for the CDR3 is TGTGCCAGCTTGTGGACAGGGCTTAATGAAAAACTGTTTTTT. This encodes CASLWTGLNEKLFF.